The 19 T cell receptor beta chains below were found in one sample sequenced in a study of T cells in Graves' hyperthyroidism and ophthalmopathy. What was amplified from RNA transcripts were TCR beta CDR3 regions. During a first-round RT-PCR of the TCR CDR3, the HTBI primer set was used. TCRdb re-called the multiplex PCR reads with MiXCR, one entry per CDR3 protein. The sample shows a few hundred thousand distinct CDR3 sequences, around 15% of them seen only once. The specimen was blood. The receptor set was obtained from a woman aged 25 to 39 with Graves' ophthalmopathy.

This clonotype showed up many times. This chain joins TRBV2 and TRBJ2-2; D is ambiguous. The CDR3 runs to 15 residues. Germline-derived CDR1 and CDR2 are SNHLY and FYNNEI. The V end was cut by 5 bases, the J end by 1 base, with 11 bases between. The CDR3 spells CASSKGQRNTGELFF. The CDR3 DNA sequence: TGTGCCAGCAGTAAGGGTCAGAGGAACACCGGGGAGCTGTTTTTT.

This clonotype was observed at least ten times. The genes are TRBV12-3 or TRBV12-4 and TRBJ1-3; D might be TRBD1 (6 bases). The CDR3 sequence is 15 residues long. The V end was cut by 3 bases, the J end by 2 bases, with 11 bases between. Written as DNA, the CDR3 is TGTGCCAGCAGTTTTCACAGGGAGCCTGGAAACACCATATATTTT. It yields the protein CASSFHREPGNTIYF.

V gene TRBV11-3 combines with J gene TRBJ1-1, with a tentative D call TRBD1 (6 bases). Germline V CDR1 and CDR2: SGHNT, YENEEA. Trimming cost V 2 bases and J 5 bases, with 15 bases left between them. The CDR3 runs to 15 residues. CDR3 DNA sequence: TGTGCCAGCAGCTTAACTACAACAGGGCTTACTGAAGCTTTCTTT. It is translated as CASSLTTTGLTEAFF.

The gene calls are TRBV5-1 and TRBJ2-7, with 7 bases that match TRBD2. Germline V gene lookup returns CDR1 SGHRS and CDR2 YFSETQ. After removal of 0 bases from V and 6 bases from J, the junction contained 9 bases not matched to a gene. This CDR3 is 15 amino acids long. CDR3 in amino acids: CASSLESAGKLEQYF. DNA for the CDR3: TGCGCCAGCAGCTTGGAGTCAGCGGGGAAACTCGAGCAGTACTTC.

The CDR3 reads CASSIGRRSQSYEQYF. The CDR3 DNA reads as TGTGCCAGTAGTATCGGCAGGAGGTCTCAGTCCTACGAGCAGTACTTC. This chain links TRBV19 with TRBJ2-7; possibly TRBD2 for D (5 bases). The V and J ends lost 3 bases and 1 base respectively, with 16 bases between them. This CDR3 has 16 amino acids. Germline V gene sequence: CDR1 LNHDA, CDR2 SQIVND (reference sequence).

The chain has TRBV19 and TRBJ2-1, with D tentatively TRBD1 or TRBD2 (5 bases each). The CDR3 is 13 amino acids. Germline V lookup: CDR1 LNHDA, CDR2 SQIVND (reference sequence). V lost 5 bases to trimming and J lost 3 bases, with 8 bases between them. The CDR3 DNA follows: TGTGCCAGTAGTTGGGACGGCTACAATGAGCAGTTCTTC. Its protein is CASSWDGYNEQFF.

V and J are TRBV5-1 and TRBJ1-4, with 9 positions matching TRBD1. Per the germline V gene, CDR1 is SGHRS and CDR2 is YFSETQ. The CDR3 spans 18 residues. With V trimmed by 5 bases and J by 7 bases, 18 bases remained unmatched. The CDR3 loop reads CASSKEQGARYSAEKLFF. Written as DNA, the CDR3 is TGCGCCAGCAGTAAAGAACAGGGGGCGCGGTATAGTGCTGAAAAACTGTTTTTT.

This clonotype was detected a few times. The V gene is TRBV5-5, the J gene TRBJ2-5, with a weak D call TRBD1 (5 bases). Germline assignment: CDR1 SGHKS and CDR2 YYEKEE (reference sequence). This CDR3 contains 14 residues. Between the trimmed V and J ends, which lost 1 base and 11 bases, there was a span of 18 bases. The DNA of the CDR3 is TGTGCCAGCAGCTTGTATTTGCCCAGGGCAGCACAGTACTTC. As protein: CASSLYLPRAAQYF.

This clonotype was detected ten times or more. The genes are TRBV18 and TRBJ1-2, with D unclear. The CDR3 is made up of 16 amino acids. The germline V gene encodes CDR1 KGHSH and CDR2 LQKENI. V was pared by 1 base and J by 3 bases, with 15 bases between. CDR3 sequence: CASSPRLASYDYGYTF. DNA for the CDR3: TGTGCCAGCTCACCACGTTTAGCCAGTTACGACTATGGCTACACCTTC.

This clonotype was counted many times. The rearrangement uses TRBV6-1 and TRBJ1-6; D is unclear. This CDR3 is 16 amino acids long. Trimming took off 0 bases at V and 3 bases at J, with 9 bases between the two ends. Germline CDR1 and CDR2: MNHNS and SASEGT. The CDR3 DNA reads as TGTGCCAGCAGTGAAGCCCCCGGGAACTATAATTCACCCCTCCACTTT. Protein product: CASSEAPGNYNSPLHF.

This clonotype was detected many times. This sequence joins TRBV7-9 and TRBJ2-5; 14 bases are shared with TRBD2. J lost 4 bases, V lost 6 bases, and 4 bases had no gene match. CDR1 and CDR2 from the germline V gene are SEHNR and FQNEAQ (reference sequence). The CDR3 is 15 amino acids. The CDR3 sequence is CASRFGTSGGETQYF. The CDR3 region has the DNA TGTGCCAGCAGGTTCGGGACTAGCGGGGGAGAGACCCAGTACTTC.

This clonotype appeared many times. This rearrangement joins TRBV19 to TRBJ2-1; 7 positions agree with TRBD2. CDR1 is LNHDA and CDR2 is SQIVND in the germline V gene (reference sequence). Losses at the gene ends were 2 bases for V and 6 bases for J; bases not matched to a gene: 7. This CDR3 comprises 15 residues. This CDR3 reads CASSISSRLANEQFF. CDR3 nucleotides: TGTGCCAGTAGTATATCATCACGACTAGCCAATGAGCAGTTCTTC.

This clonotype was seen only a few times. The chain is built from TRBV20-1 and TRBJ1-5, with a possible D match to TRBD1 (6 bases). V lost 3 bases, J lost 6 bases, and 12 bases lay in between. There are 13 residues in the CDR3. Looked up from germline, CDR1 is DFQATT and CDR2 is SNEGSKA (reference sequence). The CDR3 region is CSARPTGFQPQHF. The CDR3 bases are TGCAGTGCTAGGCCTACAGGGTTTCAGCCCCAGCATTTT.

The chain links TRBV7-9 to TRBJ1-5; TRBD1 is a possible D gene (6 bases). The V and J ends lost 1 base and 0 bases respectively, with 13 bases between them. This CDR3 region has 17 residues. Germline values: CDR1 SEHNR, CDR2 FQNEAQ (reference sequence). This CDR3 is CASSLVGRGRSNQPQHF. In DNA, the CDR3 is TGTGCCAGCAGCTTAGTGGGCAGGGGCCGTAGCAATCAGCCCCAGCATTTT.

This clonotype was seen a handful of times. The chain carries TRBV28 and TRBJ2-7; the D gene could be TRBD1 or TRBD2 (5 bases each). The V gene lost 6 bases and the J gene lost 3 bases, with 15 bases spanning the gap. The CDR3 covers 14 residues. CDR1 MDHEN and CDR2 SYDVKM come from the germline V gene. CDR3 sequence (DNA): TGTGCCAGCAGCCCCCGGGACCAGGGCTACGAGCAGTACTTC. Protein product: CASSPRDQGYEQYF. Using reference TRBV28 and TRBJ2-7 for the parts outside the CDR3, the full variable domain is DVKVTQSSRYLVKRTGEKVFLECVQDMDHENMFWYRQDPGLGLRLIYFSYDVKMKEKGDIPEGYSVSREKKERFSLILESASTNQTSMYLCASSPRDQGYEQYFGPGTRLTVT.

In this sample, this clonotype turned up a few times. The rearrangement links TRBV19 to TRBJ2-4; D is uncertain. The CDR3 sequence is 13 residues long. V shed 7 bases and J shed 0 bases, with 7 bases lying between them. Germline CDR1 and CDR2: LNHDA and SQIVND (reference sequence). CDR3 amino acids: CASKPGAKNIQYF. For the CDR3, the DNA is TGTGCCAGTAAGCCAGGAGCCAAAAACATTCAGTACTTC.

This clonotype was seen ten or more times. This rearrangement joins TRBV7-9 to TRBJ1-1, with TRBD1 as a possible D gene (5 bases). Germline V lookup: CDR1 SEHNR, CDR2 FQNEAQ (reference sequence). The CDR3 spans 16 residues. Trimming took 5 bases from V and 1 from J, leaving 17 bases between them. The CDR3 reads CASSDYRMLGNTEAFF. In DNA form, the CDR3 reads TGTGCCAGCAGCGATTACAGGATGCTGGGGAACACTGAAGCTTTCTTT.

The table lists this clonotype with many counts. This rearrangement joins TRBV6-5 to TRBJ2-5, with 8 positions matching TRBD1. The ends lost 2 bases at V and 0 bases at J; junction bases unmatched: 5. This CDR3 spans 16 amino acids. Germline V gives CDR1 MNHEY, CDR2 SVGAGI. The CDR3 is CASSYVGQAYQETQYF. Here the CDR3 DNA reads TGTGCCAGCAGTTACGTGGGACAGGCGTACCAAGAGACCCAGTACTTC.

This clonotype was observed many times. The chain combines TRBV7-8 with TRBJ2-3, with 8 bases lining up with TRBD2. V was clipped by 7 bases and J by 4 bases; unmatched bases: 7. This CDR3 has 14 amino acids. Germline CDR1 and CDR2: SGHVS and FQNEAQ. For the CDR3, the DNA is TGTGCCAGCATCCCGGCGGGGGGCTCAGATACGCAGTATTTT. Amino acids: CASIPAGGSDTQYF. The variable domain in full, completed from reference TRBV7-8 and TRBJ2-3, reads GAGVSQSPRYKVAKRGQDVALRCDPISGHVSLFWYQQALGQGPEFLTYFQNEAQLDKSGLPSDRFFAERPEGSVSTLKIQRTQQEDSAVYLCASIPAGGSDTQYFGPGTRLTVL.